Shown below are 21 T cell receptor beta chains from a single sample sequenced in a study of beta chain features in type 1 diabetes (dated by TCRdb to the late 2010s). The research as a whole found: In all four CD4+ subsets, TCRB CDR3 length was moderately but significantly shorter in type 1 diabetes patients.

The antigens of these receptors remain unknown. Libraries were constructed by the immunoSEQ multiplex PCR assay. All of the isolated RNA was reverse transcribed with the High Capacity cDNA Reverse Transcription Kit, so expressed TCRB transcripts were sequenced. TCRdb obtained this table from immuneACCESS and retained in-frame rearrangements with V and J assigned. These tables miss some clones; where compared with another copy, unresolved V genes account for less than half of the shortfall, and the remainder is unexplained. In this sample the table shows approximately 160,000 clones, about 9.4% of which occur a single time. Of the sample, 0.4% to 0.55% is held by the ten largest clones. The sequenced sample was central memory CD4+ T cells from blood. All receptors derive from a man under 40 with type 1 diabetes.

This clone has more than one count but fewer than ten. The V call is TRBV5-4, the J call TRBJ2-1; a possible D gene is TRBD2 (6 bases). CDR3 length: 16 amino acids. Trimming stripped 0 bases from V and 2 bases from J, with 12 bases between. Germline values: CDR1 SGHNT, CDR2 YYREEE (reference sequence). The DNA for the CDR3 is TGTGCCAGCAGCTTGGGAGGGTCGGGGGCCTACAATGAGCAGTTCTTC. Its translation: CASSLGGSGAYNEQFF.

Only a few counts were recorded for this clone. This sample also contains other DNA sequences that code for the same CDR3. The chain couples TRBV28 to TRBJ2-7; D gene unclear. The CDR3 sequence is 10 residues long. Germline V gene lookup returns CDR1 MDHEN and CDR2 SYDVKM. V gave up 6 bases and J gave up 3 bases, with 3 bases separating them. CDR3 in amino acids: CASSRYEQYF. The CDR3 DNA sequence: TGTGCCAGCAGCCGCTACGAGCAGTACTTC.

This clone was seen only a few times. The genes are TRBV28 and TRBJ2-7; possibly TRBD1 for D (5 bases). V was cut by 10 bases and J by 1 base, with 14 bases left in between. Germline V gives CDR1 MDHEN, CDR2 SYDVKM. CDR3 length: 13 residues. The CDR3 here is CAIGEDRSYEQYF. Written as DNA, the CDR3 is TGTGCCATCGGAGAAGACAGATCCTACGAGCAGTACTTC.

The chain combines TRBV30 with TRBJ2-5; D not certain. Germline V gene lookup returns CDR1 GTSNPN and CDR2 SVGIG (reference sequence). This CDR3 spans 11 amino acids. The ends were cut back, 3 bases at V and 6 bases at J, with 8 bases in the middle. CDR3 nucleotides: TGTGCCTGGAGCCTAGAGAAGACCCAGTACTTC. Translation: CAWSLEKTQYF.

The rearrangement uses TRBV19 and TRBJ2-7; TRBD1 might be the D (6 bases). This CDR3 is built from 13 residues. V was pared by 4 bases and J by 3 bases, with 10 bases between. Germline V CDR1 and CDR2: LNHDA, SQIVND (reference sequence). CDR3 coding DNA: TGTGCCAGTAGTACAGGGGTCGGCTACGAGCAGTACTTC. It translates to CASSTGVGYEQYF.

This clone turned up a few times. The chain links TRBV6-5 to TRBJ1-2, with TRBD1 matching 9 bases. Germline CDR1 and CDR2: MNHEY and SVGAGI. V lost 2 bases to trimming and J lost 13 bases; unmatched junction nucleotides: 14. This CDR3 is built from 15 residues. The chain's CDR3 is CASSYQGQGHLSVTF. DNA of the CDR3: TGTGCCAGCAGTTACCAGGGACAGGGCCATCTGAGCGTCACCTTC.

This clone was recorded a few times. The chain is built from TRBV2 and TRBJ2-7, with TRBD1 matching over 7 bases. V lost 6 bases, J lost 7 bases, and 15 bases stayed unmatched. Germline values: CDR1 SNHLY, CDR2 FYNNEI. This CDR3 comprises 15 residues. As DNA, the CDR3 is TGTGCCAGCAGCGTACAGGGGTGGGGGAAGCAAGAGCAGTACTTC. Translating it yields CASSVQGWGKQEQYF.

The chain employs TRBV30 and TRBJ2-2; D uncertain. Germline CDR1 reads GTSNPN; CDR2 reads SVGIG (reference sequence). Trimming shortened V by 2 bases and J by 3 bases, and 4 bases separated the two germline ends. The CDR3 is 12 amino acids. In nucleotides, the CDR3 is TGTGCCTGGAGTCGAGACACCGGGGAGCTGTTTTTT. It is translated as CAWSRDTGELFF.

This clone turned up a few times. The V gene is TRBV1, the J gene TRBJ2-3; the DNA was not compared with TRBD2, the D call given in the table. TRBV1 is tagged as a pseudogene. This CDR3 has 17 amino acids. Here the CDR3 reads CTSSPIGLALSTDTQYF. The CDR3 nucleotides are TGCACCAGCAGCCCCATCGGACTAGCGCTTAGCACAGATACGCAGTATTTT.

This clone was picked up a small number of times. This CDR3 is also generated by other DNA sequences in the sample. The chain couples TRBV7-2 to TRBJ2-3; 7 positions match TRBD1. The germline V gene has CDR1 SGHTA and CDR2 FQGNSA. This CDR3 has 14 amino acids. The ends lost 5 bases at V and 0 bases at J; junction bases unmatched: 2. Here the CDR3 reads CASSPGQSTDTQYF. In DNA form, the CDR3 reads TGTGCCAGCAGCCCGGGACAGAGCACAGATACGCAGTATTTT.

This sequence joins TRBV5-4 and TRBJ2-7, with 9 bases that match TRBD2. Germline V gene sequence: CDR1 SGHNT, CDR2 YYREEE (reference sequence). The J segment lost 5 bases and the V segment lost 4 bases, leaving 10 bases of the junction unmatched. The CDR3 runs 15 residues. CDR3 sequence: CASSLSLSGSDEQYF. The CDR3 DNA is TGTGCCAGCAGCCTAAGCCTTAGCGGGAGCGACGAGCAGTACTTC.

This clone came up a few times. The sample carries other DNA sequences with the same CDR3. V gene TRBV18 combines with J gene TRBJ2-5; D remains unclear. Germline CDR1 KGHSH, CDR2 LQKENI. The CDR3 is 12 residues long. V was pared by 3 bases and J by 0 bases, with 2 bases between. The DNA of the CDR3 is TGTGCCAGCTCACCCAACCAAGAGACCCAGTACTTC. This sequence encodes CASSPNQETQYF.

The V call is TRBV2, the J call TRBJ2-2, with 7 bases that match TRBD1. Losses at the gene ends were 4 bases for V and 5 bases for J; bases not matched to a gene: 4. This CDR3 comprises 14 residues. CDR1 and CDR2 (germline): SNHLY, FYNNEI. The CDR3: CASSAAGGTGELFF. CDR3 sequence (DNA): TGTGCCAGCAGTGCCGCAGGGGGAACCGGGGAGCTGTTTTTT. The full variable domain, rest sourced from reference TRBV2 and TRBJ2-2, is EPEVTQTPSHQVTQMGQEVILRCVPISNHLYFYWYRQILGQKVEFLVSFYNNEISEKSEIFDDQFSVERPDGSNFTLKIRSTKLEDSAMYFCASSAAGGTGELFFGEGSRLTVL.

This clone came up a few times. V is TRBV28 and J is TRBJ2-7; 10 nucleotides match TRBD1. CDR3 size: 13 residues. V shed 8 bases, J shed 6 bases, and the junction held 7 bases outside the gene matches. CDR1 MDHEN and CDR2 SYDVKM come from the germline V gene. The CDR3 DNA reads TGTGCCAGCGGAACCGGGACAGGGGTCGAGCAGTACTTC. This sequence encodes CASGTGTGVEQYF. Using reference TRBV28 and TRBJ2-7 for the parts outside the CDR3, the full variable domain is DVKVTQSSRYLVKRTGEKVFLECVQDMDHENMFWYRQDPGLGLRLIYFSYDVKMKEKGDIPEGYSVSREKKERFSLILESASTNQTSMYLCASGTGTGVEQYFGPGTRLTVT.

This clone was seen only a few times. V gene TRBV11-2 combines with J gene TRBJ2-7, with 8 bases that match TRBD2. With V trimmed by 5 bases and J by 0 bases, 3 bases remained unmatched. Looked up from germline, CDR1 is SGHAT and CDR2 is FQNNGV. The CDR3 has 14 residues. CDR3 coding DNA: TGTGCCAGCAGCCACGGGACTAGCTCCTACGAGCAGTACTTC. It is translated as CASSHGTSSYEQYF.

At least ten counts were recorded for this clone. This sequence joins TRBV7-9 and TRBJ1-2; D is unresolved. V was cut by 5 bases and J by 4 bases, with 17 bases left in between. CDR1 is SEHNR and CDR2 is FQNEAQ in the germline V gene (reference sequence). The CDR3 is 15 residues long. In DNA, the CDR3 is TGTGCCAGCAGCAACGGACCTCCGAGCGGCTATGGCTACACCTTC. Amino acids: CASSNGPPSGYGYTF.

This chain connects TRBV4-3 to TRBJ2-1; the match to TRBD2 covers 7 bases. Trimming took 2 bases from V and 3 from J; bases not matched to a gene: 7. The germline V gene encodes CDR1 LGHNA and CDR2 YSLEER. The CDR3 spans 16 residues. This chain's CDR3 is CASSQRQAGLYNEQFF. The CDR3 coding sequence is TGCGCCAGCAGCCAACGTCAAGCGGGACTCTACAATGAGCAGTTCTTC.

This clone came up a few times. The genes are TRBV4-1 and TRBJ2-7; possible D gene TRBD2, 6 bases. The CDR3 is 16 residues long. The V end lost 4 bases, the J end lost 2 bases, and 18 bases lay between the germline ends. Germline assignment: CDR1 MGHRA and CDR2 YSYEKL. CDR3 protein: CASSRTGRDFPYEQYF. Here the CDR3 DNA reads TGCGCCAGCAGCCGAACCGGCCGGGACTTCCCCTACGAGCAGTACTTC.

This chain's CDR3 is CASSDFKAGEETQYF. CDR3 coding DNA: TGTGCCAGCAGTGATTTCAAGGCGGGAGAGGAGACCCAGTACTTC. The chain is built from TRBV2 and TRBJ2-5, with 7 positions matching TRBD2. The CDR3 is 15 amino acids. V lost 3 bases, J lost 5 bases, and 9 bases stayed unmatched. Per germline, CDR1 SNHLY and CDR2 FYNNEI. The whole variable domain, filled in from reference TRBV2 and TRBJ2-5, reads EPEVTQTPSHQVTQMGQEVILRCVPISNHLYFYWYRQILGQKVEFLVSFYNNEISEKSEIFDDQFSVERPDGSNFTLKIRSTKLEDSAMYFCASSDFKAGEETQYFGPGTRLLVL.

The V call is TRBV7-2, the J call TRBJ2-1, with D tentatively TRBD2 (6 bases). Trimming removed 5 bases at V and 3 bases at J, with 11 bases between. This CDR3 region has 14 residues. The germline CDR1 and CDR2 sequences are SGHTA and FQGNSA. The CDR3 nucleotides are TGTGCCAGCAGCACCCGGACTATCTACAATGAGCAGTTCTTC. It codes for CASSTRTIYNEQFF.

J is TRBJ2-1 and V is TRBV28, with D maybe TRBD1 (8 bases). Germline assignment: CDR1 MDHEN and CDR2 SYDVKM. The CDR3 covers 16 residues. V was shortened by 3 bases and J by 8 bases, with 20 bases between the two germline ends. The CDR3 spells CASSFYGQGREDEQFF. In DNA form, the CDR3 reads TGTGCCAGCAGTTTTTACGGACAGGGCCGGGAGGATGAGCAGTTCTTC.